This TCR beta chain was found in a study of blood T cell repertoires in COVID-19. Study in general: Collection of acute and convalescent COVID-19 samples took place in the United States, Italy and Spain. The cDNA or gDNA used as material had been derived from T cells, B-cell-depleted T cells, or PBMCs.

Between the trimmed V and J ends, which lost 3 bases and 5 bases, there was a span of 17 bases. The CDR3 is made up of 15 amino acids. Germline V gene data show CDR1 as LNHDA and CDR2 as SQIVND (reference sequence). Methods used by the authors: Using reference gene primer amplification, nucleated cell counts were estimated. Here immunoSEQ multiplex PCR was the method, and the copy in TCRdb shows in-frame clones only, minus some. The V and J calls and clone size come from that table; D and trimming were worked out from the DNA. This repertoire shows roughly 92,000 clones, roughly 90% found once; its top ten account for roughly 4.5%.

This sequence originates from a woman aged 80 or over with active or convalescent COVID-19. The material sequenced was peripheral blood. This chain connects TRBV19 to TRBJ2-7, with a weak D call TRBD2 (5 bases). The CDR3 sequence is CASSMMWGKEDEQYF. In nucleotides, the CDR3 is TGTGCCAGTAGTATGATGTGGGGTAAGGAGGACGAGCAGTACTTC.